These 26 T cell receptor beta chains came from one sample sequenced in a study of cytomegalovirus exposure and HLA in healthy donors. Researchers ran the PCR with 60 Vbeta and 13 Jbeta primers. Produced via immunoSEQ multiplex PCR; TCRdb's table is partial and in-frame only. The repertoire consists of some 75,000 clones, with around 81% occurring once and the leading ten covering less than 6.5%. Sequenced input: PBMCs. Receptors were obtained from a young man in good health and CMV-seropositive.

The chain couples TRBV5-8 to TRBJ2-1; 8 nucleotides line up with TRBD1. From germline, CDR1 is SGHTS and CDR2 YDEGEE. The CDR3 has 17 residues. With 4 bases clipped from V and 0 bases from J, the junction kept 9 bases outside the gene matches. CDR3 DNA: TGTGCCAGCAGCGCCTACAGGGGGTTAAGCTCCTACAATGAGCAGTTCTTC. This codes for CASSAYRGLSSYNEQFF.

The DNA for the CDR3 is TGTGCCAGCAGTGGGGGTCCTGAGCGGGGGGACTACGAGCAGTACTTC. Amino acids: CASSGGPERGDYEQYF. The V call is TRBV6-1, the J call TRBJ2-7; the match to TRBD2 covers 9 bases. Germline lookup yields CDR1 MNHNS and CDR2 SASEGT. The CDR3 extends over 16 amino acids. V shed 4 bases, J shed 3 bases, and the junction held 10 bases outside the gene matches.

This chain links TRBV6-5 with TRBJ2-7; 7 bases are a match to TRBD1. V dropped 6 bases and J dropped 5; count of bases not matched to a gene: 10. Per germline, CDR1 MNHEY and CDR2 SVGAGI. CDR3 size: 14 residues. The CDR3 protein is CASRDGTAIHEQYF. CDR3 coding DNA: TGTGCCAGCAGGGACGGGACAGCGATCCACGAGCAGTACTTC.

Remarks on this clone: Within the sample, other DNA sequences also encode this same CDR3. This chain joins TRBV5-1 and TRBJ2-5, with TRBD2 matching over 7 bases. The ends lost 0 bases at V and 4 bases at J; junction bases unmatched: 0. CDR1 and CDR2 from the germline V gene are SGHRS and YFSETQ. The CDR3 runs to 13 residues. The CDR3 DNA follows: TGCGCCAGCAGCTTGGCTAGCGGAGAGACCCAGTACTTC. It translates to CASSLASGETQYF.

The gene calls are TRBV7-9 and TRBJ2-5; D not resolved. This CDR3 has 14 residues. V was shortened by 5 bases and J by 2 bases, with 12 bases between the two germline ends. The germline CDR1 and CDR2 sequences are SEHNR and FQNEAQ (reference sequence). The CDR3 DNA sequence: TGTGCCAGCAGCCCCCGACTGGAGCAAGAGACCCAGTACTTC. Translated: CASSPRLEQETQYF.

The CDR3: CSVSEGGQSTDTQYF. In DNA form, the CDR3 reads TGCAGCGTCTCAGAGGGCGGGCAAAGCACAGATACGCAGTATTTT. This chain connects TRBV29-1 to TRBJ2-3, with a weak D call TRBD2 (5 bases). Trimming took 6 bases from V and 0 from J, leaving 16 bases between them. This CDR3 is 15 amino acids long. Per the germline V gene, CDR1 is SQVTM and CDR2 is ANQGSEA.

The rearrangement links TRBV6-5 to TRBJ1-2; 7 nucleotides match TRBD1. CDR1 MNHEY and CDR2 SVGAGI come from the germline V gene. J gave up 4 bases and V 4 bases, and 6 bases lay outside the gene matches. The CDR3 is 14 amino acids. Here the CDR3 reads CASSFRDSFYGYTF. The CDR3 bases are TGTGCCAGCAGTTTCCGGGACAGCTTCTATGGCTACACCTTC.

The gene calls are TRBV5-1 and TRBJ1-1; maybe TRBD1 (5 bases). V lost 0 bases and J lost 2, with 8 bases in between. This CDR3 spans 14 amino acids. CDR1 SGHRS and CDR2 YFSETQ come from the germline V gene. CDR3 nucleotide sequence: TGCGCCAGCAGCTTGGAAGGGGATAACACTGAAGCTTTCTTT. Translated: CASSLEGDNTEAFF.

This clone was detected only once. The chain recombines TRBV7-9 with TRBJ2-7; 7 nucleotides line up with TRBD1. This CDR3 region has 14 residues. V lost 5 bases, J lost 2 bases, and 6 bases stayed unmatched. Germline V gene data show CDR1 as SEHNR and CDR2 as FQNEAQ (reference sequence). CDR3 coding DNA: TGTGCCAGCAGCCGAGGGGACAGTACCTACGAGCAGTACTTC. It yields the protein CASSRGDSTYEQYF.

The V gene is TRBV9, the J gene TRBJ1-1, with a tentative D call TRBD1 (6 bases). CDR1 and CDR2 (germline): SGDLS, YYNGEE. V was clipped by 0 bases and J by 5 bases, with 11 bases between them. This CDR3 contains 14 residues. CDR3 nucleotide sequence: TGTGCCAGCAGCGTAGGTGGGGGCAAGACTGAAGCTTTCTTT. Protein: CASSVGGGKTEAFF.

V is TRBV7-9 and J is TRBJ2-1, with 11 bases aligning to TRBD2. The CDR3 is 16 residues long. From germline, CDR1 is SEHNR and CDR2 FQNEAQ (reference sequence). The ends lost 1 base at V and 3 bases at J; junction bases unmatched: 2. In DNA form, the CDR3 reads TGTGCCAGCAGCTTAGGACTAGCGGGGAACTACAATGAGCAGTTCTTC. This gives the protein CASSLGLAGNYNEQFF.

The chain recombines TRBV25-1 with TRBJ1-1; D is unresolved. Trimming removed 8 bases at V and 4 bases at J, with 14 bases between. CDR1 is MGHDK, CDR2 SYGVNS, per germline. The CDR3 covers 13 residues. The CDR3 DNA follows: TGTGCCAGCTCCCGGGAGGGATTCACTGAAGCTTTCTTT. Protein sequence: CASSREGFTEAFF.

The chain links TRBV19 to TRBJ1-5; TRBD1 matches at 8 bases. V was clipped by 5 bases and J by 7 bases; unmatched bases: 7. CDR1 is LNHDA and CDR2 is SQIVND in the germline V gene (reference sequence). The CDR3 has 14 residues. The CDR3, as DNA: TGTGCCAGTAGTGTCGGGACAGGCCCCCAGCCCCAGCATTTT. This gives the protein CASSVGTGPQPQHF.

The CDR3 sequence: CASSGRTPNYGYTF. The DNA for the CDR3 is TGTGCCAGCAGCGGAAGGACACCTAACTATGGCTACACCTTC. The rearrangement joins TRBV9 to TRBJ1-2, with D tentatively TRBD1 (5 bases). Trimming removed 3 bases from V and 0 bases from J, with 9 bases in between. The V gene's germline CDR1 is SGDLS and CDR2 YYNGEE. This CDR3 comprises 14 residues.

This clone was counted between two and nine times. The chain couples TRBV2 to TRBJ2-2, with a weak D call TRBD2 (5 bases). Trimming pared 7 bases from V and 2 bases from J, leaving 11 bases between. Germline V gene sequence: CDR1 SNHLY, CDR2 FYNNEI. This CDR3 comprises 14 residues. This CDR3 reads CASISEGNTGELFF. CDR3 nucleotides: TGTGCCAGCATAAGTGAGGGTAACACCGGGGAGCTGTTTTTT. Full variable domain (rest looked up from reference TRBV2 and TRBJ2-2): EPEVTQTPSHQVTQMGQEVILRCVPISNHLYFYWYRQILGQKVEFLVSFYNNEISEKSEIFDDQFSVERPDGSNFTLKIRSTKLEDSAMYFCASISEGNTGELFFGEGSRLTVL.

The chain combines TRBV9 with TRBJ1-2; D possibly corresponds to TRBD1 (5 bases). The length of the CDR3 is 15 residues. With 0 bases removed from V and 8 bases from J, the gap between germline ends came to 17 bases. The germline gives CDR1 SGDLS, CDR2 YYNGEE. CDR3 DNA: TGTGCCAGCAGCGTAGTACCGGGGGGTTCGAGGGGCTACACCTTC. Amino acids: CASSVVPGGSRGYTF.

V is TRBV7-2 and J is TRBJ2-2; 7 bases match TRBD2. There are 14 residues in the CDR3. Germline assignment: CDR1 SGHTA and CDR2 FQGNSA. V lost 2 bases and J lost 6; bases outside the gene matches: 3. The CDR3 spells CASSLKAGAGELFF. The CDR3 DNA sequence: TGTGCCAGCAGCTTAAAGGCGGGGGCCGGGGAGCTGTTTTTT.

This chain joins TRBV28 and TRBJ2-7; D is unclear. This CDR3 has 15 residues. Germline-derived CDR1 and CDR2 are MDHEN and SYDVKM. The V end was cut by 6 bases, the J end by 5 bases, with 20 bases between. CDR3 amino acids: CASSPVRIPIHEQYF. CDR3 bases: TGTGCCAGCAGCCCTGTGCGTATCCCAATCCACGAGCAGTACTTC.

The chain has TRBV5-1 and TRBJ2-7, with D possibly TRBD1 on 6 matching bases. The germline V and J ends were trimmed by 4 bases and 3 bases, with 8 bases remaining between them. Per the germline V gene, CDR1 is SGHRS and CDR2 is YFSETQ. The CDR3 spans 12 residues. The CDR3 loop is CASSPDSYEQYF. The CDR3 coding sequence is TGCGCCAGCAGCCCGGACAGCTACGAGCAGTACTTC.

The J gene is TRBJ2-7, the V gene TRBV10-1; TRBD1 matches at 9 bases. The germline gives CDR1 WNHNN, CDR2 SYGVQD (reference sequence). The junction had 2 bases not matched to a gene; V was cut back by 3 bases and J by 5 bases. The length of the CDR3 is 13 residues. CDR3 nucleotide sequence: TGCGCCAGCAGTGACGGGACAGGGAACGAGCAGTACTTC. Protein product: CASSDGTGNEQYF.

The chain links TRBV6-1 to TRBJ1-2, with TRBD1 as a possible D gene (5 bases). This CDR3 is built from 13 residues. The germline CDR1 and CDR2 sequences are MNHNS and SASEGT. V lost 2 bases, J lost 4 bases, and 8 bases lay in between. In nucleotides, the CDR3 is TGTGCCAGCAGTGAACAGGGCATCTATGGCTACACCTTC. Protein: CASSEQGIYGYTF.

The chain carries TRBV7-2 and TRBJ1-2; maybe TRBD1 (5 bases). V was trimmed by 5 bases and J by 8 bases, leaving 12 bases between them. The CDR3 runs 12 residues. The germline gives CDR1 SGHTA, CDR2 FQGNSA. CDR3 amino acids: CASSPGATGYTF. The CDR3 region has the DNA TGTGCCAGCAGCCCTGGGGCCACAGGCTACACCTTC.

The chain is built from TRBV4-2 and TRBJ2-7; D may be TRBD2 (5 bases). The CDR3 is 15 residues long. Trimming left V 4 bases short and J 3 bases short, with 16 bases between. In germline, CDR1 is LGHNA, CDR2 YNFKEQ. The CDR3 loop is CASSPGIVSLYEQYF. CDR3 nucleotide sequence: TGTGCCAGCAGCCCCGGGATAGTTTCACTCTACGAGCAGTACTTC.

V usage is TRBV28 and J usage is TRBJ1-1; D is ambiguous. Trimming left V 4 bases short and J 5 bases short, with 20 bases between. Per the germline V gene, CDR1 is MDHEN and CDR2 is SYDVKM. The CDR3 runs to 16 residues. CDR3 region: CASSSATSSGRTEAFF. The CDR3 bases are TGTGCCAGCAGTTCCGCCACGTCGTCGGGGAGGACTGAAGCTTTCTTT.

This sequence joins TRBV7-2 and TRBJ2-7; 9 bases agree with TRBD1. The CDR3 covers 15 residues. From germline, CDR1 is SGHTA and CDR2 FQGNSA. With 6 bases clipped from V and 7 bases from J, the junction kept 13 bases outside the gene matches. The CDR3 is CASSYRQGVAWEQYF. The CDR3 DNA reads TGTGCCAGCAGTTATAGACAGGGGGTCGCTTGGGAGCAGTACTTC.

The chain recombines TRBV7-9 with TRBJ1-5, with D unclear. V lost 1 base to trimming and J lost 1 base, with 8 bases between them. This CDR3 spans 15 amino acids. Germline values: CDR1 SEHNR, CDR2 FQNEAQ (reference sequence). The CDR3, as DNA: TGTGCCAGCAGCTTAGTGGGCGACAGCAATCAGCCCCAGCATTTT. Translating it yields CASSLVGDSNQPQHF.